This TCR beta chain was sequenced in a study of T cells in Graves' hyperthyroidism and ophthalmopathy. Study results and caveats: The blood repertoire included most of the expanded thyroid clonotypes above 0.001.

TCR beta CDR3 sequences were amplified from RNA transcripts. When the TCR CDR3 underwent first-round RT-PCR, the HTBI primer set was used. Via MiXCR, TCRdb re-called the multiplex PCR reads, giving one row per CDR3 protein. The table has around 800,000 distinct CDR3 sequences, around 39% seen once. Hyperthyroidism had been newly diagnosed in patients aged 18 to 65, and its duration was under 2 months. Pregnant or lactating patients were excluded, as were those with uncontrolled infection or other autoimmune disease. Diagnosis relied on clinical symptoms, serum thyroxine and TRAb, thyroid ultrasound and orbital computed tomography. This clonotype was recorded a few times. Its target is unknown. In germline, CDR1 is MNHEY, CDR2 SVGAGI. Deletions cut 5 bases from V and 4 bases from J, with 11 bases between. The CDR3 has 13 amino acids.

The chain couples TRBV6-5 to TRBJ2-5; D may be TRBD1 or TRBD2 (5 bases each). Sequenced sample: blood. The source is a man between 18 and 35 years old with Graves' hyperthyroidism. The CDR3 DNA follows: TGTGCCAGCAGTGAATGGGACGGAGAGACCCAGTACTTC. It yields the protein CASSEWDGETQYF.